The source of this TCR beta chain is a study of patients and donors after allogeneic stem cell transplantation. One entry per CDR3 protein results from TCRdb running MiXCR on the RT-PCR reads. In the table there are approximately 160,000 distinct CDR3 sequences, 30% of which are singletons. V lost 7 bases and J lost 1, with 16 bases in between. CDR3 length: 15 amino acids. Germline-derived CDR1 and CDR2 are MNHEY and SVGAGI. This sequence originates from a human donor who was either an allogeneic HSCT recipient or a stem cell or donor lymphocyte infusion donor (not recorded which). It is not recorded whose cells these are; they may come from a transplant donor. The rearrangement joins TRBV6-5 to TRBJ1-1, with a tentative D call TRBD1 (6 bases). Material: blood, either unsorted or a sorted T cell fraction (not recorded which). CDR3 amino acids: CASTERGGPNTEAFF. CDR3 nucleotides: TGTGCCAGCACCGAAAGAGGGGGTCCGAACACTGAAGCTTTCTTT.